This T cell receptor beta chain stems from a study of blood T cell repertoires in COVID-19. Overall study context: Specimens from acute and convalescent COVID-19 originated in the United States, Italy and Spain. Sample material is recorded as cDNA or gDNA derived from T cells, B-cell-depleted T cells, or PBMCs.

The authors' processing: The authors estimated nucleated cell counts from reference gene primer amplification. Method: immunoSEQ multiplex PCR; TCRdb's copy keeps in-frame clones and lacks some. V, J and clone size are those of that table, while D and trimming were read from the DNA. The sample lists 300,000 or so clones; 70% to 90% were seen once. CDR3 size: 13 residues. The V end was cut by 2 bases, the J end by 1 base, with 5 bases between. The germline CDR1 and CDR2 sequences are SGHDN and FVKESK. The clonotype comes from a woman aged 40 to 50 with acute or convalescent COVID-19. The sample comprised peripheral blood. V and J are TRBV14 and TRBJ1-1; D is undetermined. The CDR3: CASSQNQNTEAFF. DNA of the CDR3: TGTGCCAGCAGCCAAAATCAGAACACTGAAGCTTTCTTT.